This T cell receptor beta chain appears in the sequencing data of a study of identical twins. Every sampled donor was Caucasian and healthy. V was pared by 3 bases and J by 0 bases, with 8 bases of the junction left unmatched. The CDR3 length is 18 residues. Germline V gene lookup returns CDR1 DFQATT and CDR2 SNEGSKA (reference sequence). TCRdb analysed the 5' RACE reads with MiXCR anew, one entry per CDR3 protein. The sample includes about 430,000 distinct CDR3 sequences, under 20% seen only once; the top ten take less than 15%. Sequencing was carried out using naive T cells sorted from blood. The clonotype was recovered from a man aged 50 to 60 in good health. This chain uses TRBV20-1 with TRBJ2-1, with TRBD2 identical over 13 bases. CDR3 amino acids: CSARAGLAGARSYNEQFF. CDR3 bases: TGCAGTGCTAGGGCCGGACTAGCGGGGGCCCGCTCCTACAATGAGCAGTTCTTC.